This T cell receptor (beta chain) was recovered during a study of shared clonotypes between healthy human individuals. Authors' data handling: Quality scores were absent from the junction-only immunoSEQ sequences, so filtering differed. TCRdb's table, derived via immunoSEQ multiplex PCR, lists solely in-frame clones and lacks some. Clone size and V and J calls were adopted from that table, with D and trimming inferred from the DNA. Counted here are some 2,100,000 clones, roughly 91% occurring once; the ten biggest clones make up around 1.7%. The naive CD8 fraction comprised CD45RO-negative cells positively selected for CCR7 and excluded terminally differentiated effector memory CD45RA+ cells. The CDR3 length is 19 residues.

The sequencing sample was made of naive CD8+ T cells from PBMCs. This chain links TRBV21-1 with TRBJ2-7; the tabulated D call, TRBD2, remains unverified against the DNA. TRBV21-1 is shown as a pseudogene. This TCR came from a man between 18 and 29 years old in good health. Some clones in this sample may be carry-over from other donors' samples. The CDR3 protein is CASAGFRGTSGTPLCEQYF. For the CDR3, the DNA is TGTGCCAGCGCGGGTTTCAGGGGGACTAGCGGGACCCCTCTCTGCGAGCAGTACTTC.